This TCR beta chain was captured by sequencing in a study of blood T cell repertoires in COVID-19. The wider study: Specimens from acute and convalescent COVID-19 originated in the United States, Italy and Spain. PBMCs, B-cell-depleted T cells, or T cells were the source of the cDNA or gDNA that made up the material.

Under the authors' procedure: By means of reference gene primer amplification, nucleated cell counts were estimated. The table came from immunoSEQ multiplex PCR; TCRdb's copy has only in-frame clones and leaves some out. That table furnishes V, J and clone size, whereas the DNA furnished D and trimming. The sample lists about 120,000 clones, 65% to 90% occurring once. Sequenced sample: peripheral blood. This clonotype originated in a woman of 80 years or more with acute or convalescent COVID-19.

The CDR3 is CASSSQVGAGRYTEAFF. DNA for the CDR3: TGTGCCAGCAGCTCACAGGTGGGGGCTGGCAGGTACACTGAAGCTTTCTTT. The rearrangement uses TRBV11-2 and TRBJ1-1; D may be TRBD1 (6 bases). Germline V gene sequence: CDR1 SGHAT, CDR2 FQNNGV. This CDR3 region has 17 residues. V was clipped by 4 bases and J by 3 bases, with 21 bases between them.